These 26 T cell receptor beta chains were sequenced from one sample in a study of blood T cell repertoires in COVID-19. Assay: immunoSEQ multiplex PCR; the TCRdb copy retains only in-frame clones and omits some. Here the sample spans 210,000 or so clones, roughly 88% being singletons. Source material: peripheral blood. The receptors were sampled from a man aged 18 to 35 with active or convalescent COVID-19.

This clone appeared a single time. This rearrangement joins TRBV19 to TRBJ1-1; 8 nucleotides align to TRBD1. CDR1 LNHDA and CDR2 SQIVND come from the germline V gene (reference sequence). With 7 bases clipped from V and 1 base from J, the junction kept 8 bases outside the gene matches. This CDR3 comprises 15 residues. The CDR3 reads CASTIGGTGNTEAFF. The DNA of the CDR3 is TGTGCCAGTACCATTGGGGGGACAGGGAACACTGAAGCTTTCTTT.

The V call is TRBV5-5, the J call TRBJ1-1, with 8 bases identical to TRBD1. Trimming removed 4 bases from V and 1 base from J; junction bases left unmatched: 21. The CDR3 covers 20 residues. Germline assignment: CDR1 SGHKS and CDR2 YYEKEE (reference sequence). Here the CDR3 DNA reads TGTGCCAGCAGCCCGGGGGGTTGGACAGGGAAGGGAGATGGGAACACTGAAGCTTTCTTT. This translates into CASSPGGWTGKGDGNTEAFF.

V is TRBV27 and J is TRBJ2-1, with D tentatively TRBD2 (7 bases). The CDR3 is made up of 17 amino acids. Germline CDR1 is MNHEY and CDR2 is SMNVEV (reference sequence). V was pared by 3 bases and J by 7 bases, with 22 bases between. CDR3 in amino acids: CASSFLGGGLVGNEQFF. The CDR3 DNA is TGTGCCAGCAGTTTTTTAGGCGGGGGCCTGGTGGGGAATGAGCAGTTCTTC.

The chain combines TRBV3-1 (or the pseudogene TRBV3-2) with TRBJ1-1; D remains unclear. V lost 2 bases, J lost 9 bases, and 13 bases lay in between. This CDR3 is 13 amino acids long. Germline CDR1 is LGHDT and CDR2 is YNNKEL (reference sequence). The chain's CDR3 is CASSQMTGRQAFF. The CDR3 bases are TGTGCCAGCAGCCAAATGACTGGGAGGCAAGCTTTCTTT.

V is TRBV7-6 and J is TRBJ2-1, with 7 bases lining up with TRBD2. The CDR3 loop spans 15 amino acids. V lost 0 bases to trimming and J lost 5 bases; unmatched junction nucleotides: 4. CDR1 and CDR2 from the germline V gene are SGHVS and FNYEAQ. The CDR3 DNA reads as TGTGCCAGCAGCTTAGCGGCGGGAGCTAACAATGAGCAGTTCTTC. It codes for CASSLAAGANNEQFF.

The gene calls are TRBV27 and TRBJ2-1; 12 bases fit TRBD2. CDR3 length: 17 amino acids. V lost 3 bases and J lost 3; bases outside the gene matches: 6. In germline, CDR1 is MNHEY, CDR2 SMNVEV (reference sequence). CDR3 loop: CASSLRLAGGLYNEQFF. CDR3 nucleotides: TGTGCCAGCAGTTTGCGGCTAGCGGGAGGGCTCTACAATGAGCAGTTCTTC.

This rearrangement joins TRBV24-1 to TRBJ2-3; D may be TRBD2 (6 bases). Trimming shortened V by 3 bases and J by 2 bases, and 14 bases separated the two germline ends. Per germline, CDR1 KGHDR and CDR2 SFDVKD. This CDR3 comprises 16 residues. As DNA, the CDR3 is TGTGCCACCAGTGATAGGGATAGCGGATACACAGATACGCAGTATTTT. Translating it yields CATSDRDSGYTDTQYF.

This sequence joins TRBV5-6 and TRBJ1-3; the D is unclear. V lost 2 bases and J 8 bases, leaving 20 bases between the germline ends. The CDR3 has 16 amino acids. CDR1 and CDR2 (germline): SGHDT, YYEEEE. The CDR3 coding sequence is TGTGCCAGCAGCTTTAGAGGGCGTTCGATCTTGGACACCATATATTTT. Protein sequence: CASSFRGRSILDTIYF.

The V call is TRBV10-3, the J call TRBJ2-7, with TRBD2 matching 10 bases. Germline values: CDR1 ENHRY, CDR2 SYGVKD. Trimming removed 6 bases from V and 0 bases from J; junction bases left unmatched: 5. This CDR3 contains 15 residues. DNA for the CDR3: TGTGCCATCAGCCCTAGCGGGGGAAGCTCCTACGAGCAGTACTTC. Translated: CAISPSGGSSYEQYF.

This clone was recorded only once. This chain connects TRBV6-1 to TRBJ1-1; no clear D gene. V was cut by 3 bases and J by 6 bases, with 11 bases left in between. The CDR3 spans 13 residues. CDR1 is MNHNS and CDR2 is SASEGT in the germline V gene. The CDR3 DNA sequence: TGTGCCAGCAGTGACCTGGGGAGGCCTGAAGCTTTCTTT. This encodes CASSDLGRPEAFF.

The rearrangement uses TRBV5-4 and TRBJ2-7; 9 bases fit TRBD2. Germline loops: CDR1 SGHNT, CDR2 YYREEE (reference sequence). CDR3 size: 15 residues. With V trimmed by 4 bases and J by 3 bases, 8 bases remained unmatched. The CDR3 DNA follows: TGTGCCAGCAGCCAGGGGCAGCGGGAGGTCTACGAGCAGTACTTC. It specifies CASSQGQREVYEQYF.

The V gene is TRBV19, the J gene TRBJ2-2, with 12 bases matching TRBD1. Trimming at V came to 5 bases and at J to 0 bases, leaving 4 bases not matched to a gene. This CDR3 spans 17 amino acids. CDR1 LNHDA and CDR2 SQIVND come from the germline V gene (reference sequence). The CDR3 DNA reads as TGTGCCAGTAGTCGGGACAGGGGGCTTCCGAACACCGGGGAGCTGTTTTTT. It yields the protein CASSRDRGLPNTGELFF.

This sequence joins TRBV25-1 and TRBJ1-1, with a tentative D call TRBD1 (6 bases). Trimming cost V 3 bases and J 5 bases, with 19 bases left between them. Per the germline V gene, CDR1 is MGHDK and CDR2 is SYGVNS. This CDR3 is built from 16 residues. CDR3 coding DNA: TGTGCCAGCAGTGATCTGGGTCGGGGGGCGCTAACTGAAGCTTTCTTT. Translating gives CASSDLGRGALTEAFF.

The genes are TRBV15 and TRBJ2-7; 9 positions agree with TRBD1. V trimming: 5 bases; J trimming: 3 bases; junction bases outside the gene matches: 8. CDR3 length: 15 amino acids. Germline values: CDR1 LNHNV, CDR2 YYDKDF (reference sequence). The CDR3 DNA reads as TGTGCCACCAGCGGCCCCGGACAGGGGAGCTACGAGCAGTACTTC. This encodes CATSGPGQGSYEQYF.

The chain links TRBV6-2 or TRBV6-3 to TRBJ1-3, with no clear D. V lost 6 bases to trimming and J lost 5 bases, with 14 bases between them. The CDR3 covers 14 residues. Per germline, CDR1 MNHEY and CDR2 SVGEGT. The chain's CDR3 is CASSRLAPRNTIYF. The CDR3, as DNA: TGTGCCAGCAGCCGACTTGCCCCCAGAAACACCATATATTTT.

The chain uses TRBV10-2 and TRBJ2-7; a possible D gene is TRBD2 (6 bases). CDR1 and CDR2 (germline): WSHSY, SAAADI. The CDR3 covers 14 residues. Trimming cost V 5 bases and J 0 bases, with 11 bases left between them. The CDR3 region is CASSLLAASYEQYF. The DNA for the CDR3 is TGCGCCAGCAGTTTACTAGCAGCCTCCTACGAGCAGTACTTC.

This chain connects TRBV27 to TRBJ2-7, with TRBD2 identical over 7 bases. Germline V gene sequence: CDR1 MNHEY, CDR2 SMNVEV (reference sequence). The CDR3 sequence is 15 residues long. The J segment lost 3 bases and the V segment lost 3 bases, leaving 8 bases of the junction unmatched. Here the CDR3 reads CASSFSAGVVYEQYF. The CDR3 DNA reads TGTGCCAGCAGTTTTTCTGCGGGAGTGGTCTACGAGCAGTACTTC.

This clone was seen just once. The CDR3 DNA reads TGTGCCAGCAGCTTAGATTACAGGGGACCCTATGGCTACACCTTC. Translating gives CASSLDYRGPYGYTF. J is TRBJ1-2 and V is TRBV7-2, with 7 bases fitting TRBD1. The CDR3 contains 15 residues. Germline CDR1 is SGHTA and CDR2 is FQGNSA. V dropped 1 base and J dropped 4; count of bases not matched to a gene: 6.

J is TRBJ2-7 and V is TRBV28; D is ambiguous. Trimming stripped 4 bases from V and 3 bases from J, with 13 bases between. CDR3 length equals 14 residues. Germline V CDR1 and CDR2: MDHEN, SYDVKM. CDR3 sequence: CASSSRVPSYEQYF. The CDR3 coding sequence is TGTGCCAGCAGTTCTCGGGTCCCCAGCTACGAGCAGTACTTC.

The V and J genes are TRBV9 and TRBJ1-1; possible D gene TRBD1, 6 bases. The CDR3 sequence is 15 residues long. Trimming stripped 4 bases from V and 1 base from J, with 14 bases between. The germline V gene has CDR1 SGDLS and CDR2 YYNGEE. CDR3 in amino acids: CASSITQGSNTEAFF. The CDR3 DNA reads TGTGCCAGCAGCATAACACAGGGCTCGAACACTGAAGCTTTCTTT.

J is TRBJ1-1 and V is TRBV12-5; D is unresolved. V lost 2 bases, J lost 3 bases, and 7 bases lay in between. CDR1 and CDR2 from the germline V gene are LGHNT and FRNRAP. This CDR3 comprises 13 residues. CDR3 region: CASGLYGYTEAFF. In DNA, the CDR3 is TGTGCTAGTGGTTTGTACGGGTACACTGAAGCTTTCTTT.

This chain links TRBV30 with TRBJ1-2; the match to TRBD1 covers 8 bases. The CDR3 is made up of 13 amino acids. V lost 4 bases and J lost 3; bases outside the gene matches: 4. Germline CDR1 is GTSNPN and CDR2 is SVGIG (reference sequence). The CDR3 DNA is TGTGCCTGGACAGGGGGCACTCACTATGGCTACACCTTC. Residues: CAWTGGTHYGYTF.

This clone turned up a few times. The chain recombines TRBV30 with TRBJ2-5; TRBD2 matches at 7 bases. The CDR3 spans 14 residues. J gave up 7 bases and V 1 base, and 9 bases lay outside the gene matches. Germline CDR1 and CDR2: GTSNPN and SVGIG (reference sequence). The CDR3 DNA reads TGTGCCTGGAGTGGACTAGCTAGCCCCGGGACCCAGTACTTC. Translating gives CAWSGLASPGTQYF.

The sample holds one count of this clone. Here the CDR3 DNA reads TGTGCCAGCTCAGATGGGACTAGGACGTTAGATACGCAGTATTTT. This encodes CASSDGTRTLDTQYF. The chain joins TRBV27 to TRBJ2-3, with TRBD2 matching 8 bases. The CDR3 contains 15 residues. The trim removed 8 bases at V and 5 bases at J, leaving 12 bases unmatched. Germline lookup yields CDR1 MNHEY and CDR2 SMNVEV (reference sequence).

V usage is TRBV27 and J usage is TRBJ1-6; TRBD1 is a possible D gene (6 bases). Germline V gene data show CDR1 as MNHEY and CDR2 as SMNVEV (reference sequence). The CDR3 has 15 amino acids. V was pared by 4 bases and J by 7 bases, with 14 bases between. The CDR3: CASSYGVQGNSPLHF. DNA for the CDR3: TGTGCCAGCAGTTACGGTGTACAGGGAAATTCACCCCTCCACTTT.

This clone occurred a few times. The chain is built from TRBV28 and TRBJ2-5; D might be TRBD2 (6 bases). V gave up 2 bases and J gave up 5 bases, with 24 bases separating them. The CDR3 spans 18 residues. Germline V gene lookup returns CDR1 MDHEN and CDR2 SYDVKM. The CDR3 here is CASSLARWREVKGETQYF. The CDR3 region has the DNA TGTGCCAGCAGTTTAGCGCGATGGAGGGAGGTCAAAGGGGAGACCCAGTACTTC.